This T cell receptor (beta chain) derives from a study of CD4+ T cells in melanoma. Study findings and constraints: CD8+ T cell, macrophage and B cell function reportedly correlated with neoantigen-specific CD4+ T cells. Reportedly, melanoma neoantigen-specific CD4+ T cells showed varied differentiation states.

TCRdb's table, derived via immunoSEQ multiplex PCR, lists solely in-frame clones and lacks some. The sample yields more than 90,000 clones, approximately 92% seen once. Concerning this clone itself: The antigen is unknown.

V shed 5 bases, J shed 6 bases, and the junction held 12 bases outside the gene matches. Germline values: CDR1 SGHTA, CDR2 FQGNSA. CDR3 length: 16 residues. Sequencing was performed on peripheral blood. V usage is TRBV7-2 and J usage is TRBJ2-5; 10 nucleotides agree with TRBD2. The receptor was isolated from a human donor with melanoma. CDR3 nucleotide sequence: TGTGCCAGCAGCAAACGGGTAGCGGGGGGCGGGAAGACCCAGTACTTC. This sequence encodes CASSKRVAGGGKTQYF.